This entry concerns a single T cell receptor (beta chain). The antigen remains unidentified. TCRdb keeps only in-frame clones here, not all; method: immunoSEQ multiplex PCR. The table shows about 34,000 clones, with more than 60% occurring only once. This sample was taken from a study of OX40 agonist ivuxolimab in advanced cancers. Study-level background: Subjects had a mean age of 60 years, with a range of roughly 20 to 79; more than 75% were male. Broader study findings: Clones of CD4+ and CD8+ blood T cells grew by week 6 at doses of 0.1 to 3.0 mg/kg.

Germline V CDR1 and CDR2: MNHNY, SVGAGI (reference sequence). The CDR3 extends over 15 amino acids. V was clipped by 4 bases and J by 4 bases; unmatched bases: 5. V and J are TRBV6-6 and TRBJ2-7, with TRBD2 identical over 12 bases. This sequence originates from an adult with an advanced solid tumor such as melanoma, head and neck, liver or kidney cancer. This specimen was CD4+ or CD8+ T cells sorted from blood, taken in a trial of the OX40 agonist ivuxolimab. CDR3 sequence (DNA): TGTGCCAGCAGTTCGCGGACTAGCGGGGCATACGAGCAGTACTTC. Its translation: CASSSRTSGAYEQYF.